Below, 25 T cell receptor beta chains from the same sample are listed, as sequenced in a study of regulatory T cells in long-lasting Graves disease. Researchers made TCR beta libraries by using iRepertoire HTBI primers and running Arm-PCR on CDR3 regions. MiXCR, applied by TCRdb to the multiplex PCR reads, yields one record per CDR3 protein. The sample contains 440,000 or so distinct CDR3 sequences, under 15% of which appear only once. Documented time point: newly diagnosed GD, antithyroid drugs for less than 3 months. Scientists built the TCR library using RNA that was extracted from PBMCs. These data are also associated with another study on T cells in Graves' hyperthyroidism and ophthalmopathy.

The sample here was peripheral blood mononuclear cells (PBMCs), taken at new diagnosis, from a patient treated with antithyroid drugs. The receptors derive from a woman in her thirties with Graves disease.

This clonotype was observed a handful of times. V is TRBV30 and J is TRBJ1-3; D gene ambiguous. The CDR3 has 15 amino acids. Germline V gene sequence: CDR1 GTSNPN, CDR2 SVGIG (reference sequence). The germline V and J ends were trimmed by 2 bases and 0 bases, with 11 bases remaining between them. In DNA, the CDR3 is TGTGCCTGGAGTCGGGGAAGGGCCTCTGGAAACACCATATATTTT. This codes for CAWSRGRASGNTIYF.

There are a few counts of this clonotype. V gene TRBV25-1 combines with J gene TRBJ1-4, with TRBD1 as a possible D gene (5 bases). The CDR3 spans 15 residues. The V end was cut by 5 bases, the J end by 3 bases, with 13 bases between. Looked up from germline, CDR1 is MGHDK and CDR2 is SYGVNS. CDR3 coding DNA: TGTGCCAGCAGTTCGAGGCGAGGGGCTAATGAAAAACTGTTTTTT. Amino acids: CASSSRRGANEKLFF.

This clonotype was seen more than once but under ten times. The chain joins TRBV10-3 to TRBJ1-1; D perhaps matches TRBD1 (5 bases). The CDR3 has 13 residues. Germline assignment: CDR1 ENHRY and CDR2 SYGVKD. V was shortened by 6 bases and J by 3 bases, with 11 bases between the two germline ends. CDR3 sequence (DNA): TGTGCCATCAGGCAACAGGACGACACTGAAGCTTTCTTT. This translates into CAIRQQDDTEAFF.

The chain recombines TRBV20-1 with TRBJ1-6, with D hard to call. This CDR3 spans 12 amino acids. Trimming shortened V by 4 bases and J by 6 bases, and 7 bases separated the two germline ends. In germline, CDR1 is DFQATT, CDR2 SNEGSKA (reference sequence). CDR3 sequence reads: CSATQTNSPLHF. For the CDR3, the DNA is TGCAGTGCTACTCAAACTAATTCACCCCTCCACTTT.

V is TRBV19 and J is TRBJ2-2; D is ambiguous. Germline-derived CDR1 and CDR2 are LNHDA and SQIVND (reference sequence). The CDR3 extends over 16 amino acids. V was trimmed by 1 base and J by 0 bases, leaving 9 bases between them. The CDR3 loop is CASSIAPRPNTGELFF. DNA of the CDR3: TGTGCCAGTAGTATAGCTCCACGCCCGAACACCGGGGAGCTGTTTTTT.

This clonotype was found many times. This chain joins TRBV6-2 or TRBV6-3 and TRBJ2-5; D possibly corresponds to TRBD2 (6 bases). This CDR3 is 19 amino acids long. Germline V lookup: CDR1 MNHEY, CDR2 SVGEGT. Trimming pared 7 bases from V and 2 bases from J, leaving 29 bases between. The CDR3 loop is CASNMEDSGPYGVQETQYF. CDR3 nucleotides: TGTGCCAGCAACATGGAGGATAGCGGACCTTACGGGGTACAAGAGACCCAGTACTTC.

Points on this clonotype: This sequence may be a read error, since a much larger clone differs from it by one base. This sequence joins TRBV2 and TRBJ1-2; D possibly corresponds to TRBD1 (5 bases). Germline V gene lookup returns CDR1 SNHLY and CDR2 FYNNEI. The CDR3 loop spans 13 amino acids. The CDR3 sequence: CTIVGEAHYGYTF. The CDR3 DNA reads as TGTACCATAGTGGGGGAGGCTCACTATGGCTACACCTTC.

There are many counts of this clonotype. In DNA, the CDR3 is TGTGCCAGCAGTTATAGTGGGCATGAGCAGTTCTTC. Its protein is CASSYSGHEQFF. The chain employs TRBV2 and TRBJ2-1, with no clear D. V was cut by 5 bases and J by 8 bases, with 10 bases left in between. This CDR3 has 12 residues. Germline assignment: CDR1 SNHLY and CDR2 FYNNEI.

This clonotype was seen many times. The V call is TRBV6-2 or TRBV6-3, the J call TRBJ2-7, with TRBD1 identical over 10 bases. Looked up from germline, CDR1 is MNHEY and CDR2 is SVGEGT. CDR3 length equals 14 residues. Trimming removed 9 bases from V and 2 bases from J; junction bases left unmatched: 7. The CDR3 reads CASTPGQGTYEQYF. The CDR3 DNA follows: TGTGCCAGTACGCCGGGACAGGGGACCTACGAGCAGTACTTC.

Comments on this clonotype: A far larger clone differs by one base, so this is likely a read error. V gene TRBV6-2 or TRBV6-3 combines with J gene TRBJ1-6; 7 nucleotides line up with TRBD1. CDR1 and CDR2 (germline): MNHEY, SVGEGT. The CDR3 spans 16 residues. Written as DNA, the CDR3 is TGTGCCAGCGGTTATTCGCGACAGGGAGGGGGATCACCCCTCCACTTT. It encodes CASGYSRQGGGSPLHF.

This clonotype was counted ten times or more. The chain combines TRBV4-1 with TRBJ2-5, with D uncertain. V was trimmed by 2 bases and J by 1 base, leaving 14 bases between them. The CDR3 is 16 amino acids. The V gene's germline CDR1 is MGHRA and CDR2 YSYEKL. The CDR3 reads CASSQFPKQPQETQYF. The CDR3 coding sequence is TGCGCCAGCAGCCAATTCCCCAAACAACCCCAAGAGACCCAGTACTTC.

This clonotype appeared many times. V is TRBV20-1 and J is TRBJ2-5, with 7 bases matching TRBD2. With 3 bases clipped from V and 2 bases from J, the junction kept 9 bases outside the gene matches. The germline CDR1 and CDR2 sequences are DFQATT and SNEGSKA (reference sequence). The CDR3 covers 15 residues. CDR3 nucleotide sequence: TGCAGTGCTAGCCCCTTGACTAGCAGACAAGAGACCCAGTACTTC. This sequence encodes CSASPLTSRQETQYF.

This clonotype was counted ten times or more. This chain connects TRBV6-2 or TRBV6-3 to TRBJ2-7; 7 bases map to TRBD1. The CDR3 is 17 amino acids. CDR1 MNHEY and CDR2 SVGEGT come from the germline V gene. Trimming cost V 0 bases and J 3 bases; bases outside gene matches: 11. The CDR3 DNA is TGTGCCAGCAGTTACTCATCTTTGACAGGGAAGGGCTACGAGCAGTACTTC. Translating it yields CASSYSSLTGKGYEQYF.

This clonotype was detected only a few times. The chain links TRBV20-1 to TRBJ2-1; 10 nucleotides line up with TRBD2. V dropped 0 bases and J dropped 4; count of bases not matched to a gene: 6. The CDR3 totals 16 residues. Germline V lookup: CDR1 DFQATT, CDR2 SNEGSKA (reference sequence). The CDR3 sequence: CSARDRLAGVYNEQFF. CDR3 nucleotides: TGCAGTGCTAGAGATAGGCTAGCGGGAGTGTACAATGAGCAGTTCTTC.

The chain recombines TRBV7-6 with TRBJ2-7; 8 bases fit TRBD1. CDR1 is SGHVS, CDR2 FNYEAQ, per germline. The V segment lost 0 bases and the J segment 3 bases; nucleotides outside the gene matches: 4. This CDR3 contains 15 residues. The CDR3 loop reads CASSLAGTGYYEQYF. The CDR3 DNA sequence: TGTGCCAGCAGCTTAGCCGGGACAGGCTACTACGAGCAGTACTTC.

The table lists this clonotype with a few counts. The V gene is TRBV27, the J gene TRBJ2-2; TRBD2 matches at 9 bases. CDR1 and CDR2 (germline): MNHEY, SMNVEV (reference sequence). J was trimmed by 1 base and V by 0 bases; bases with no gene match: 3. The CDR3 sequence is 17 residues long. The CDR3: CASSLSRLAVNTGELFF. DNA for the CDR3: TGTGCCAGCAGTTTATCGAGACTAGCGGTGAACACCGGGGAGCTGTTTTTT.

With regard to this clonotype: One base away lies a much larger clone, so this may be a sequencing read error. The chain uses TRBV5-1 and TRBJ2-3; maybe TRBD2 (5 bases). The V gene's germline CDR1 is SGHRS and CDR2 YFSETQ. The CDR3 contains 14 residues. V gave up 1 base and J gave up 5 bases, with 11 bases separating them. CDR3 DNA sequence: TGCGCCAGCAGCTTGCGGGATCGGGAAGATACGCAGTATTTT. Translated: CASSLRDREDTQYF.

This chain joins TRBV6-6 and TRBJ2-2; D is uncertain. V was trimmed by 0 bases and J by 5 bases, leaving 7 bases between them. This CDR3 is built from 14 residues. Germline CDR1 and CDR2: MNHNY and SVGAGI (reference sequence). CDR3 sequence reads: CASSYSIATGELFF. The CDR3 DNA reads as TGTGCCAGCAGTTACTCGATCGCAACCGGGGAGCTGTTTTTT.

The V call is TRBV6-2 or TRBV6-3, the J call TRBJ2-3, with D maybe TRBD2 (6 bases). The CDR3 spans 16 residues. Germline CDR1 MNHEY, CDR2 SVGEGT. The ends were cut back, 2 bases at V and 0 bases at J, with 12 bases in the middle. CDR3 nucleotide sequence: TGTGCCAGCAGTTACGGACTAAGAACTAGCACAGATACGCAGTATTTT. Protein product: CASSYGLRTSTDTQYF.

CDR3 amino acids: CASSQASLTGELFF. Written as DNA, the CDR3 is TGTGCCAGCAGCCAGGCTAGCCTCACCGGGGAGCTGTTTTTT. This chain uses TRBV3-1 with TRBJ2-2; D might be TRBD2 (5 bases). The germline CDR1 and CDR2 sequences are LGHDT and YNNKEL (reference sequence). V was shortened by 3 bases and J by 4 bases, with 9 bases between the two germline ends. The CDR3 is 14 residues long.

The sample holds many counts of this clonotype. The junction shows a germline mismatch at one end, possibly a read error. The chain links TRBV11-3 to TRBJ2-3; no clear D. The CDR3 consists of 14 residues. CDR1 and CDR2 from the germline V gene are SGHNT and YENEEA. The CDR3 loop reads CASGLVSSTDTQYF. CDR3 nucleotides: TGTGCCAGCGGCTTAGTATCTAGCACAGATACGCAGTATTTT.

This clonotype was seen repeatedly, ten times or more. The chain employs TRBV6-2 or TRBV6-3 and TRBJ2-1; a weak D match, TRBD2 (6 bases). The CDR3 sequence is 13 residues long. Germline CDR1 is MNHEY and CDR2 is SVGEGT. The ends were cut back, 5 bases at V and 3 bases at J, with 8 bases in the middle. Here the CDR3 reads CASSAGIYNEQFF. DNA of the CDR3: TGTGCCAGCAGTGCGGGGATCTACAATGAGCAGTTCTTC.

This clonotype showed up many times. The CDR3, as DNA: TGTGCCAGCACCCTGACCCCTGGGGAGACCCAGTACTTC. Translating gives CASTLTPGETQYF. The genes are TRBV6-2 or TRBV6-3 and TRBJ2-5; D unclear. Per the germline V gene, CDR1 is MNHEY and CDR2 is SVGEGT. The CDR3 contains 13 residues. Trimming pared 7 bases from V and 5 bases from J, leaving 14 bases between.

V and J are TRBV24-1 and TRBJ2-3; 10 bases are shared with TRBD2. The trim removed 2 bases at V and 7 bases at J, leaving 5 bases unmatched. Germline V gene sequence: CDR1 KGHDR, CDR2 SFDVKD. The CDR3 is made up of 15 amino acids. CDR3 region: CATSDSPGLANTQYF. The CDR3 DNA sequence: TGTGCCACCAGTGATTCCCCGGGACTAGCGAATACGCAGTATTTT.

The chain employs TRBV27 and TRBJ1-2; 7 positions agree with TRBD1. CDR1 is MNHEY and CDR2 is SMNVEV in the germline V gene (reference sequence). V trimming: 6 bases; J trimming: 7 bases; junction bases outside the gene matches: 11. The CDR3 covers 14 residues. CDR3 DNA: TGTGCCAGCAGGGCGACAGGGACGAGTGGTGGCTACACCTTC. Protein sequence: CASRATGTSGGYTF.